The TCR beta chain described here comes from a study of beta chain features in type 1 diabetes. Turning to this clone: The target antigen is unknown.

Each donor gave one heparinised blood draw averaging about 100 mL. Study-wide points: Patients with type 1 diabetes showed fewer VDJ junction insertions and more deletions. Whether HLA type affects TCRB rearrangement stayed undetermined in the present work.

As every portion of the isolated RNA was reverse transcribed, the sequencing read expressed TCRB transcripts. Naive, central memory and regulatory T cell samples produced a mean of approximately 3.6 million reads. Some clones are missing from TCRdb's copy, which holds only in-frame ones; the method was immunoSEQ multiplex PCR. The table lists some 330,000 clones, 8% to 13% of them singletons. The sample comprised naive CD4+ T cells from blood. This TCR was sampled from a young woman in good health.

The chain's CDR3 is CASSAFIGELFF. In DNA form, the CDR3 reads TGTGCCAGCAGCGCGTTTATCGGGGAGCTGTTTTTT. The rearrangement uses TRBV9 and TRBJ2-2; D is undetermined. Trimming took off 3 bases at V and 7 bases at J, with 7 bases between the two ends. CDR1 is SGDLS and CDR2 is YYNGEE in the germline V gene. CDR3 length: 12 residues.